This T cell receptor beta chain came from a study of T cell responses to AZD1222 COVID-19 vaccine. General observations from the study: Spike-specific TCR breadth and depth grew following two AZD1222 doses. As reported, nearly half of all spike-specific TCRs target variant regions that are unmutated.

The data were produced by immunoSEQ multiplex PCR, yet TCRdb's version contains in-frame clones alone and is incomplete. The sample yields tens of thousands of clones, roughly 85% seen once. Regarding this clone: Its antigen is unidentified.

The V gene's germline CDR1 is MDHEN and CDR2 SYDVKM. CDR3 length equals 14 residues. The junction had 9 bases not matched to a gene; V was cut back by 6 bases and J by 8 bases. The sequences come from peripheral blood, collected on day 0 of AZD1222 vaccination. The sequence derives from an adult in good health. This sequence joins TRBV28 and TRBJ1-4; 7 bases match TRBD1. As DNA, the CDR3 is TGTGCCAGCAGCGCAGGGGGTCAAGTAGAAAAACTGTTTTTT. Translation: CASSAGGQVEKLFF.